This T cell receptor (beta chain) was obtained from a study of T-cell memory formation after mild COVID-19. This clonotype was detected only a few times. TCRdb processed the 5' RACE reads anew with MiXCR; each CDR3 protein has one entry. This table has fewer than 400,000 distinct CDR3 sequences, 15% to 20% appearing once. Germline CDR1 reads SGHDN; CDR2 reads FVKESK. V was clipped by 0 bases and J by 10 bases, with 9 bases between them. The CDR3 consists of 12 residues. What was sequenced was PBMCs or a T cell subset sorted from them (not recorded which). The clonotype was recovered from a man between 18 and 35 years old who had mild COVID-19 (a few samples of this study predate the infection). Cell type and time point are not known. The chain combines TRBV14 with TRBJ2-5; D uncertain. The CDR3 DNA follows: TGTGCCAGCAGCCAAGAGGGTACTGGCCAGTACTTC. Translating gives CASSQEGTGQYF.